Below are 27 T cell receptor beta chains sequenced from a single sample in a study of T cells expressing NK-cell markers. TCRdb re-analyzed the 5' RACE reads; it lists each CDR3 protein once, without DNA. This table lists 350,000 to 400,000 distinct CDR3 sequences. The sample was blood T cells: a sorted CD56 or NKG2C T cell subset, CD4+ or CD8+ T cells, or bulk PBMC T cells (not recorded which). Receptors were obtained from a woman aged 45-65 years in good health.

V usage is TRBV12-3 or TRBV12-4 and J usage is TRBJ1-1. The CDR3 sequence is 14 residues long. The CDR3 loop is CASSLVARDTEAFF.

The chain employs TRBV6-6 and TRBJ2-5. The CDR3 has 14 residues. Germline CDR1 is MNHNY and CDR2 is SVGAGI (reference sequence). The CDR3 protein is CASSAGPDGETQYF.

The chain recombines TRBV12-3 or TRBV12-4 with TRBJ2-1; TCRdb's D gene call, TRBD2, goes unchecked for lack of DNA. The CDR3 sequence is 16 residues long. CDR3 residues: CASSLGLLAGAHEQFF.

V gene TRBV20-1 combines with J gene TRBJ2-3; TCRdb's D gene call, TRBD2, goes unchecked for lack of DNA. The CDR3 contains 16 residues. Germline CDR1 is DFQATT and CDR2 is SNEGSKA (reference sequence). This chain's CDR3 is CSASPTSGSSPDTQYF.

The V call is TRBV7-2, the J call TRBJ2-4. CDR3 length: 14 residues. CDR1 is SGHTA and CDR2 is FQGNSA in the germline V gene. CDR3 sequence: CASSLGTMIEVQYF.

J is TRBJ2-5 and V is TRBV6-1. Germline CDR1 is MNHNS and CDR2 is SASEGT. The CDR3 consists of 13 residues. The chain's CDR3 is CASSVDFQETQYF.

The rearrangement joins TRBV27 to TRBJ2-1. The CDR3 loop spans 14 amino acids. CDR1 is MNHEY and CDR2 is SMNVEV in the germline V gene (reference sequence). CDR3 loop: CASSLYGSYNEQFF.

The chain has TRBV14 and TRBJ2-2; lacking DNA, the TRBD1 call made by TCRdb goes unchecked. Germline values: CDR1 SGHDN, CDR2 FVKESK. The CDR3 is 13 residues long. The CDR3 sequence: CASSQRTGRELFF.

The chain is built from TRBV27 and TRBJ2-5; the TRBD2 assignment by TCRdb is unverifiable without DNA. CDR1 and CDR2 (germline): MNHEY, SMNVEV (reference sequence). This CDR3 has 16 residues. The CDR3 is CASTSYRQGTQETQYF.

The chain recombines TRBV6-5 with TRBJ1-6. Germline CDR1 MNHEY, CDR2 SVGAGI. The CDR3 totals 18 residues. The CDR3 region is CASRIEGDGSSYNSPLHF.

This chain links TRBV11-2 with TRBJ1-2. The V gene's germline CDR1 is SGHAT and CDR2 FQNNGV. The CDR3 runs to 13 residues. The CDR3 region is CASSLVGRAGYTF. The entire variable domain, with the rest obtained from reference TRBV11-2 and TRBJ1-2, is as follows: EAGVAQSPRYKIIEKRQSVAFWCNPISGHATLYWYQQILGQGPKLLIQFQNNGVVDDSQLPKDRFSAERLKGVDSTLKIQPAKLEDSAVYLCASSLVGRAGYTFGSGTRLTVV.

The chain's CDR3 is CASSQGTYTGELFF. The J gene is TRBJ2-2, the V gene TRBV3-1. The V gene's germline CDR1 is LGHDT and CDR2 YNNKEL (reference sequence). The CDR3 is 14 residues long. The full variable domain, with the rest looked up from reference TRBV3-1 and TRBJ2-2, is DTAVSQTPKYLVTQMGNDKSIKCEQNLGHDTMYWYKQDSKKFLKIMFSYNNKELIINETVPNRFSPKSPDKAHLNLHINSLELGDSAVYFCASSQGTYTGELFFGEGSRLTVL.

The chain employs TRBV12-3 or TRBV12-4 and TRBJ2-3; no DNA is available, so the TRBD2 call from TCRdb remains unchecked. This CDR3 is built from 15 residues. CDR3 residues: CASSFGSGRSDTQYF.

V usage is TRBV27 and J usage is TRBJ1-5; TCRdb's D call of TRBD1 is untestable without DNA. This CDR3 has 18 amino acids. CDR1 is MNHEY and CDR2 is SMNVEV in the germline V gene (reference sequence). This CDR3 reads CASSLGSLRGGFDQPQHF.

This sequence joins TRBV11-3 and TRBJ2-7. The CDR3 spans 12 residues. Germline V gene data show CDR1 as SGHNT and CDR2 as YENEEA. CDR3 sequence reads: CASSRVGYEQYF.

The rearrangement uses TRBV9 and TRBJ2-1. This CDR3 spans 13 amino acids. The V gene's germline CDR1 is SGDLS and CDR2 YYNGEE. The CDR3 sequence: CASSEGTDYEQFF.

The chain has TRBV18 and TRBJ2-7; the TCRdb call, TRBD1, lacks DNA for checking. This CDR3 is built from 16 residues. The germline V gene encodes CDR1 KGHSH and CDR2 LQKENI. Here the CDR3 reads CASSPKTGTNDYEQYF.

J is TRBJ2-5 and V is TRBV27; TCRdb picks TRBD1, but there is no DNA to check that call. Germline loops: CDR1 MNHEY, CDR2 SMNVEV (reference sequence). CDR3 length: 17 amino acids. This CDR3 is CASSLFGHPAFQETQYF.

The genes are TRBV5-1 and TRBJ1-4. CDR1 is SGHRS, CDR2 YFSETQ, per germline. This CDR3 region has 13 residues. The CDR3 is CASSLVSHEKLFF.

The chain has TRBV29-1 and TRBJ2-1; TCRdb's assignment of TRBD2 cannot be checked, as there is no DNA. Germline CDR1 and CDR2: SQVTM and ANQGSEA. The CDR3 covers 15 residues. CDR3 sequence reads: CSVSRTPLPNNEQFF.

The chain links TRBV4-2 to TRBJ2-4; the D call of TRBD2 rests on TCRdb alone, since no DNA is present to check it. CDR3 length equals 20 residues. CDR1 and CDR2 (germline): LGHNA, YNFKEQ. CDR3 residues: CASSQETSGRNNLAKNIQYF.

The V call is TRBV10-3, the J call TRBJ2-5; TCRdb designates TRBD1, a call that cannot be tested without DNA. This CDR3 is 17 amino acids long. Germline V gene sequence: CDR1 ENHRY, CDR2 SYGVKD. This CDR3 is CAISQTRDRVGGETQYF.

The chain couples TRBV20-1 to TRBJ2-6. The germline V gene encodes CDR1 DFQATT and CDR2 SNEGSKA (reference sequence). The CDR3 is 15 amino acids. The CDR3 sequence is CSAQPTLSGANVLTF.

The V gene is TRBV7-9, the J gene TRBJ2-2; lacking DNA, the TRBD2 call made by TCRdb goes unchecked. CDR3 length: 15 residues. Germline lookup yields CDR1 SEHNR and CDR2 FQNEAQ (reference sequence). This CDR3 reads CASSLFLAETGELFF.

CDR3 sequence reads: CASWDRRNTEAFF. This chain uses TRBV5-1 with TRBJ1-1; there is no DNA to check the TCRdb D call of TRBD1. Germline V gene sequence: CDR1 SGHRS, CDR2 YFSETQ. The CDR3 loop spans 13 amino acids.

V gene TRBV18 combines with J gene TRBJ1-2. CDR1 and CDR2 (germline): KGHSH, LQKENI. This CDR3 has 14 amino acids. This CDR3 reads CASSPDGVGYGYTF.

The V call is TRBV4-1, the J call TRBJ2-3; lacking DNA, the TRBD2 call made by TCRdb goes unchecked. CDR1 and CDR2 from the germline V gene are MGHRA and YSYEKL. This CDR3 comprises 16 residues. CDR3: CASSHPTSYLPDTQYF.